This entry is about one T cell receptor (beta chain). The CDR3 totals 15 residues. The V and J ends lost 8 bases and 0 bases respectively, with 14 bases between them. CDR1 is LNHDA and CDR2 is SQIVND in the germline V gene (reference sequence). It was during active infection that Seattle patients were enrolled and then longitudinally followed. Original analysis: Quantification of nucleated cells was approximated via reference gene primer amplification. Data came from immunoSEQ multiplex PCR; TCRdb stores just in-frame clones and leaves some out. Clone size and V and J calls were adopted from that table, with D and trimming inferred from the DNA. The sample shows fewer than 500,000 clones, 80% to 90% of them seen only once. This specimen belongs to a study of blood T cell repertoires in COVID-19. Study context: The United States, Italy and Spain provided the acute and convalescent COVID-19 samples. PBMCs, B-cell-depleted T cells, or T cells provided the cDNA or gDNA that made up the material.

The source is a man younger than 35 with COVID-19, enrolled during active disease. The chain has TRBV19 and TRBJ2-1; D is undetermined. Sequenced input: peripheral blood. The CDR3 coding sequence is TGTGCCAGTCAACGTCACCTTAGCTCCTACAATGAGCAGTTCTTC. Translating it yields CASQRHLSSYNEQFF.